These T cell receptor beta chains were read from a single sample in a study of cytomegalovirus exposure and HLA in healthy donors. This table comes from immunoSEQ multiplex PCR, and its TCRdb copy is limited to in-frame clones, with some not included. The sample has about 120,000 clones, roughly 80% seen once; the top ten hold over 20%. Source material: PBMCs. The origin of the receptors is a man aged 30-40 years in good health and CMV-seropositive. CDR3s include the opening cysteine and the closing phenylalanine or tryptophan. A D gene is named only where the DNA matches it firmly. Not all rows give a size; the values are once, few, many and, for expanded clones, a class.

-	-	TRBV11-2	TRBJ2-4	TGTGCCAGCAGCTTAGACGGGCTGGGGGCGGACATTCAGTACTTC	CASSLDGLGADIQYF
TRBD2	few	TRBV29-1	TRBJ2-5	TGCAGCGTGAAGACTAGCGGGAGTGTTGGATTTAGGGAGACCCAGTACTTC	CSVKTSGSVGFRETQYF
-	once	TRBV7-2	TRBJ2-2	TGTGCCAGCAGCTCTCTCAGGGAGGCCGGGGAGCTGTTTTTT	CASSSLREAGELFF
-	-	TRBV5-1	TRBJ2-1	TGCGCCAGCAGCTTGGTTCTAGCGAAAGAGCAGTTCTTC	CASSLVLAKEQFF
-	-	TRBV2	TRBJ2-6	TGTGCCAGCGGAGAAGTAGATGGGGCCAACGTCCTGACTTTC	CASGEVDGANVLTF
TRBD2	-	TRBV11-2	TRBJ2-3	TGTGCCAGCAGCTTAGATGGACTAGCGGCCTTCCTCGATACGCAGTATTTT	CASSLDGLAAFLDTQYF
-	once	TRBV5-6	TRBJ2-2	TGTGCCAGCAGCTCCGGGATGACCGGGGAGCTGTTTTTT	CASSSGMTGELFF
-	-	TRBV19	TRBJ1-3	TGTGCCAGTTTGGAGCTTCAGGGGTCTGGAAACACCATATATTTT	CASLELQGSGNTIYF
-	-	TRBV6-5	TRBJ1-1	TGTGCCAGCCGGGACACAATGAACACTGAAGCTTTCTTT	CASRDTMNTEAFF
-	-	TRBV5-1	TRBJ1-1	TGCGCCAGCAGCTCCGCGGTGAACATGAACACTGAAGCTTTCTTT	CASSSAVNMNTEAFF
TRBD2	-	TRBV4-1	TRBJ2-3	TGCGCCAGCAGCCCCCGTCTGGTGGCGGGGGGGCATCCAGATACGCAGTATTTT	CASSPRLVAGGHPDTQYF
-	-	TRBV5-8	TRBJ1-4	TGTGCCAGCAGCTTACCAGGGAGGAAAACTAATGAAAAACTGTTTTTT	CASSLPGRKTNEKLFF
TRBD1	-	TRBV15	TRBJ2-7	TGTGCCACCAGCACGGGACAGGCCAGCTCCTACGAGCAGTACTTC	CATSTGQASSYEQYF
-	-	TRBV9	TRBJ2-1	TGTGCCAGCAGTTACTCGATCCTAGCGTGGGCCAATGAGCAGTTCTTC	CASSYSILAWANEQFF
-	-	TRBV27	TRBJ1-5	TGTGCCAGCACTTTCAGGGTTAGCAATCAGCCCCAGCATTTT	CASTFRVSNQPQHF
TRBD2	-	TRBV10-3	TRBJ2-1	TGTGCCATCAGTGAGTCGCGGGCTAGCGGGGACTACAATGAGCAGTTCTTC	CAISESRASGDYNEQFF
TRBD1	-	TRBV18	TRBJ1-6	TGTGCCAGCTCAATGGGACAGTCGGGGAATTCACCCCTCCACTTT	CASSMGQSGNSPLHF
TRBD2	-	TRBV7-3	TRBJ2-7	TGTGCCAGCAGCTTGACCAGTCTAGCGGAGAGCTCCTACGAGCAGTACTTC	CASSLTSLAESSYEQYF
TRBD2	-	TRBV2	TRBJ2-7	TGTGCCAGCAGTCGCGGACTAGCGGGGGGGAGCGAGCAGTACTTC	CASSRGLAGGSEQYF
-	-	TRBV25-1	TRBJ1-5	TGTGCCAGCAGTGTCCTCCTCAATCAGCCCCAGCATTTT	CASSVLLNQPQHF
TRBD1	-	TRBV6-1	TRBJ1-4	TGTGCCAGCAAGGGGACAGGGCACGAAAAACTGTTTTTT	CASKGTGHEKLFF
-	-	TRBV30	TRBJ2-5	TGTGCCTGGAGTCGGGAGACCCAGTACTTC	CAWSRETQYF
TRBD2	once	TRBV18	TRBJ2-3	TGTGCCAGCTCCCAATTCGGGGCTAGCGGGGGAACAGATACGCAGTATTTT	CASSQFGASGGTDTQYF
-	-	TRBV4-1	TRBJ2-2	TGCGCCAGCAGGCGGACAGCGATTAACACCGGGGAGCTGTTTTTT	CASRRTAINTGELFF
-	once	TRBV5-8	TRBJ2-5	TGTGCCAGCAGCTTTGGTGATTCTAGAATCGGAGAGACCCAGTACTTC	CASSFGDSRIGETQYF
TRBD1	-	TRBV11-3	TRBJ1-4	TGTGCCAGCAGCTTAGGTTTTACAGGGGAGGATGAAAAACTGTTTTTT	CASSLGFTGEDEKLFF
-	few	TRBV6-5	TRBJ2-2	TGTGCCACCCAGGGGTGGGGAAACACCGGGGAGCTGTTTTTT	CATQGWGNTGELFF
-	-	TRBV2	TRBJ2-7	TGTGCCAGCAGTGAAGTCGGTGGTAAGTCCTACGAGCAGTACTTC	CASSEVGGKSYEQYF
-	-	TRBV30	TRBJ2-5	TGTGCCTGGAGTCCCCGCGGGTCTACCCAAGAGACCCAGTACTTC	CAWSPRGSTQETQYF
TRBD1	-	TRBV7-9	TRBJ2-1	TGTGCCAGCAGCGGCCCGACAGGGGGCCCATACAATGAGCAGTTCTTC	CASSGPTGGPYNEQFF
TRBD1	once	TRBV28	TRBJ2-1	TGTGCCAGCAGTTTTTTCGGGACAGTGGGGGATGAGCAGTTCTTC	CASSFFGTVGDEQFF
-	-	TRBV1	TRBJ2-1	TGCACCAGCAGCCAATACGTGTTGCCGGGACTAGCGGAAAATGAGCAGTTCTTC	CTSSQYVLPGLAENEQFF
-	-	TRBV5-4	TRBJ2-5	TGTGCCAGCAGCGCCGCCGGGGTGGGGCAAGAGACCCAGTACTTC	CASSAAGVGQETQYF
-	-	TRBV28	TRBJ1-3	TGTGCCAGCAGTTCTATGGAGGGTTCTGGAAACACCATATATTTT	CASSSMEGSGNTIYF
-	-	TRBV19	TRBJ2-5	TGTGCCAGTAGTCAGAATAGCGGAGGGACCCAGTACTTC	CASSQNSGGTQYF
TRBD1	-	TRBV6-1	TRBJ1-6	TGTGCCAGCAGTGTACAGGGGATCGGTTCACCCCTCCACTTT	CASSVQGIGSPLHF
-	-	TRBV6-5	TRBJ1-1	TGTGCCAGCAGTTGGGAGCGGTTCACTGAAGCTTTCTTT	CASSWERFTEAFF
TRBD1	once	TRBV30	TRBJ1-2	TGTGCCTGGAGTTATGGCGGGACAGGGACCCTTAACTATGGCTACACCTTC	CAWSYGGTGTLNYGYTF
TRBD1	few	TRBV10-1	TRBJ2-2	TGCGCCAGCCGGGACAGGACGAACACCGGGGAGCTGTTTTTT	CASRDRTNTGELFF
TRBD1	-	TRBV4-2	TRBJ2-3	TGTGCCAGCAGCCAAAGGGCGGGACAGGGCACAGATACGCAGTATTTT	CASSQRAGQGTDTQYF
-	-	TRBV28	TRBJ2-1	TGTGCCAGCAGTTTCATAGTTCCGAGGGGGGGAAATGAGCAGTTCTTC	CASSFIVPRGGNEQFF
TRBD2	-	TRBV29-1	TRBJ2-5	TGCAGCGTTGAATTAGCGGGGGGGCTTTTTGAGACCCAGTACTTC	CSVELAGGLFETQYF
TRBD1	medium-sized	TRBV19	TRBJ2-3	TGTGCCAGTAAAACCGGGACAGCAAGCACAGATACGCAGTATTTT	CASKTGTASTDTQYF
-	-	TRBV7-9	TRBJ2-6	TGTGCCAGTCAGGATTCTGGGGCCAACGTCCTGACTTTC	CASQDSGANVLTF
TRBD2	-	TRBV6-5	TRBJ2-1	TGTGCCAGCAGTTATGCGGGAGGACCTTACAATGAGCAGTTCTTC	CASSYAGGPYNEQFF
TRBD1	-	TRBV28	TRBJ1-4	TGTGCCAGCACCCGGACAGGGTATAATGAAAAACTGTTTTTT	CASTRTGYNEKLFF